The next 29 T cell receptor beta chains were all read from a single sample in a study of T cells in Graves' hyperthyroidism and ophthalmopathy. There were TCR beta CDR3 regions amplified from RNA transcripts. Researchers ran a first-round RT-PCR on the TCR CDR3 using the HTBI primer set. TCRdb analysed the multiplex PCR reads with MiXCR anew, one entry per CDR3 protein. This sample yields over 250,000 distinct CDR3 sequences, of which around a quarter are seen a single time; approximately 30% belongs to the top ten. The source material was blood. These receptors originate from a man in his forties or fifties with Graves' hyperthyroidism that later progressed to Graves' ophthalmopathy.

This clonotype was counted many times. The V gene is TRBV3-1, the J gene TRBJ2-5; D tentatively fits TRBD1 or TRBD2 (5 bases each). Trimming took 4 bases from V and 7 from J, leaving 16 bases between them. Germline CDR1 reads LGHDT; CDR2 reads YNNKEL (reference sequence). This CDR3 comprises 14 residues. The CDR3 region is CASSPRLGGGTQYF. For the CDR3, the DNA is TGTGCCAGCAGCCCCCGATTAGGTGGGGGGACCCAGTACTTC.

This clonotype appeared a few times. The V and J genes are TRBV29-1 and TRBJ2-2, with 9 bases identical to TRBD1. V shed 2 bases, J shed 6 bases, and the junction held 7 bases outside the gene matches. Germline V CDR1 and CDR2: SQVTM, ANQGSEA. The CDR3 spans 15 residues. The chain's CDR3 is CSVEPNDRGSGELFF. The CDR3 nucleotides read TGCAGCGTTGAACCCAATGACAGGGGGTCCGGGGAGCTGTTTTTT.

The chain carries TRBV27 and TRBJ1-2; D remains ambiguous. Looked up from germline, CDR1 is MNHEY and CDR2 is SMNVEV (reference sequence). V was pared by 6 bases and J by 1 base, with 9 bases between. This CDR3 has 13 residues. This chain's CDR3 is CASRERLNYGYTF. The CDR3 DNA sequence: TGTGCCAGCAGGGAAAGACTTAACTATGGCTACACCTTC.

This clonotype was seen repeatedly, ten times or more. The chain recombines TRBV25-1 with TRBJ2-7; tentatively, D is TRBD2 (6 bases). Looked up from germline, CDR1 is MGHDK and CDR2 is SYGVNS. The CDR3 has 14 amino acids. Trimming pared 1 base from V and 3 bases from J, leaving 10 bases between. CDR3 coding DNA: TGTGCCAGCAGTGAATTGGAGGGGTTCTACGAGCAGTACTTC. It is translated as CASSELEGFYEQYF.

This clonotype has a count of ten or more. The V and J genes are TRBV12-3 or TRBV12-4 and TRBJ2-7; 9 positions agree with TRBD1. The J segment lost 6 bases and the V segment lost 8 bases, leaving 11 bases of the junction unmatched. The CDR3 sequence is 14 residues long. Written as DNA, the CDR3 is TGTGCCAGCGGGACCGGGACAGGGAAACCCGAGCAGTACTTC. Protein sequence: CASGTGTGKPEQYF.

In this sample, this clonotype turned up many times. V usage is TRBV24-1 and J usage is TRBJ1-1; D perhaps matches TRBD1 (5 bases). V was trimmed by 2 bases and J by 1 base, leaving 16 bases between them. Germline V CDR1 and CDR2: KGHDR, SFDVKD. The CDR3 length is 17 residues. CDR3 sequence: CATSDSGHGAGNTEAFF. CDR3 DNA sequence: TGTGCCACCAGTGATTCCGGACACGGAGCGGGGAACACTGAAGCTTTCTTT.

This chain connects TRBV6-1 to TRBJ2-7; D uncertain. Germline V gene sequence: CDR1 MNHNS, CDR2 SASEGT. Trimming took 10 bases from V and 6 from J, leaving 16 bases between them. This CDR3 region has 12 residues. The CDR3: CATAGPGLEQYF. The CDR3 DNA is TGTGCCACAGCTGGACCAGGCCTCGAGCAGTACTTC.

V is TRBV6-1 and J is TRBJ2-7, with 8 nucleotides matching TRBD1. After removal of 6 bases from V and 5 bases from J, the junction contained 6 bases not matched to a gene. Germline-derived CDR1 and CDR2 are MNHNS and SASEGT. The CDR3 loop spans 13 amino acids. The CDR3 region is CASSMDRANEQYF. In nucleotides, the CDR3 is TGTGCCAGCAGCATGGACAGGGCCAACGAGCAGTACTTC.

This clonotype appeared many times. J is TRBJ2-5 and V is TRBV6-1, with D perhaps given as TRBD1 or TRBD2 (5 bases each). V gave up 3 bases and J gave up 0 bases, with 5 bases separating them. The CDR3 extends over 13 amino acids. Germline V CDR1 and CDR2: MNHNS, SASEGT. CDR3 in DNA: TGTGCCAGCAGTGAGGGACACCAAGAGACCCAGTACTTC. Encoded protein: CASSEGHQETQYF.

This clonotype has a count of ten or more. The CDR3 here is CSARGSGGSYEQYF. CDR3 bases: TGCAGTGCTAGAGGTAGCGGGGGCTCCTACGAGCAGTACTTC. This sequence joins TRBV20-1 and TRBJ2-7; 9 nucleotides align to TRBD2. The CDR3 loop spans 14 amino acids. The germline V gene encodes CDR1 DFQATT and CDR2 SNEGSKA (reference sequence). The V segment lost 1 base and the J segment 0 bases; nucleotides outside the gene matches: 1.

This clonotype was counted ten times or more. The V call is TRBV11-1, the J call TRBJ1-1; D not certain. V was pared by 6 bases and J by 0 bases, with 8 bases between. CDR3 length: 13 amino acids. The germline gives CDR1 SGHAT, CDR2 FQDESV (reference sequence). CDR3 region: CASSRQLNTEAFF. CDR3 DNA: TGTGCCAGCAGTAGGCAGCTGAACACTGAAGCTTTCTTT.

This clonotype has at least ten counts. The genes are TRBV7-9 and TRBJ1-1; D might be TRBD1 (5 bases). V was clipped by 2 bases and J by 9 bases, with 13 bases between them. From germline, CDR1 is SEHNR and CDR2 FQNEAQ (reference sequence). This CDR3 comprises 13 residues. The CDR3 sequence: CASSLRREAKAFF. CDR3 coding DNA: TGTGCCAGCAGCTTACGCAGGGAGGCTAAAGCTTTCTTT.

This clonotype was seen repeatedly, ten times or more. J is TRBJ1-2 and V is TRBV19; no definite D call. Trimming left V 9 bases short and J 7 bases short, with 30 bases between. Germline assignment: CDR1 LNHDA and CDR2 SQIVND (reference sequence). The CDR3 is made up of 17 amino acids. CDR3 sequence reads: CASNLGLTRVDLGGYTF. In DNA, the CDR3 is TGTGCCAGCAACCTGGGTTTAACAAGGGTCGATTTGGGTGGCTACACCTTC.

This clonotype was observed many times. V usage is TRBV2 and J usage is TRBJ2-5; D remains unclear. The CDR3 sequence is 14 residues long. Trimming left V 4 bases short and J 5 bases short, with 14 bases between. Germline assignment: CDR1 SNHLY and CDR2 FYNNEI. The chain's CDR3 is CASSAASLGETQYF. CDR3 bases: TGTGCCAGCAGTGCCGCCAGCCTGGGGGAGACCCAGTACTTC.

This clonotype was seen at least ten times. The chain links TRBV29-1 to TRBJ2-7; TRBD1 is a possible D gene (6 bases). The CDR3 totals 12 residues. Germline V CDR1 and CDR2: SQVTM, ANQGSEA. The V end lost 6 bases, the J end lost 2 bases, and 11 bases lay between the germline ends. The CDR3 region is CSVRDKAYEQYF. The CDR3 DNA reads TGCAGCGTCCGGGACAAAGCCTACGAGCAGTACTTC.

There are many counts of this clonotype. V and J are TRBV12-5 and TRBJ1-5, with D maybe TRBD1 (6 bases). This CDR3 has 17 amino acids. The V end was cut by 0 bases, the J end by 0 bases, with 12 bases between. In germline, CDR1 is LGHNT, CDR2 FRNRAP. This chain's CDR3 is CASGLVGQNYSNQPQHF. The CDR3 bases are TGTGCTAGTGGTTTGGTAGGACAGAACTATAGCAATCAGCCCCAGCATTTT.

The gene calls are TRBV28 and TRBJ1-3; D remains ambiguous. V was shortened by 6 bases and J by 8 bases, with 14 bases between the two germline ends. Germline CDR1 and CDR2: MDHEN and SYDVKM. The CDR3 loop spans 13 amino acids. The CDR3 sequence: CASSPTEGHTIYF. The CDR3 bases are TGTGCCAGCAGCCCTACAGAAGGTCACACCATATATTTT. The full variable domain, completed using reference TRBV28 and TRBJ1-3, is DVKVTQSSRYLVKRTGEKVFLECVQDMDHENMFWYRQDPGLGLRLIYFSYDVKMKEKGDIPEGYSVSREKKERFSLILESASTNQTSMYLCASSPTEGHTIYFGEGSWLTVV.

In regard to this clonotype: At one of its ends the junction is not consistent with the germline gene, which may arise from a read error. The chain has TRBV10-3 and TRBJ2-5, with a tentative D call TRBD1 (6 bases). Per the germline V gene, CDR1 is ENHRY and CDR2 is SYGVKD. There are 11 residues in the CDR3. The chain's CDR3 is CAVRGQETQYF. The CDR3 DNA follows: TGTGCCGTCAGGGGCCAAGAGACCCAGTACTTC.

This chain uses TRBV29-1 with TRBJ2-7; unclear D gene. The germline gives CDR1 SQVTM, CDR2 ANQGSEA. V lost 3 bases and J 7 bases, leaving 16 bases between the germline ends. CDR3 length equals 13 residues. The CDR3 nucleotides read TGCAGCGTTGAGAGCCCTACTACAAAGGAGCAGTACTTC. It yields the protein CSVESPTTKEQYF.

The gene calls are TRBV15 and TRBJ2-5; D possibly corresponds to TRBD1 (6 bases). Germline V gene sequence: CDR1 LNHNV, CDR2 YYDKDF (reference sequence). The CDR3 is made up of 12 amino acids. The CDR3 region has the DNA TGTGCTTGGCAGGGGCAGGAGGAGACCCAGTACTTC. Encoded protein: CAWQGQEETQYF. Using reference TRBV15 and TRBJ2-5 for the parts outside the CDR3, the full variable domain is DAMVIQNPRYQVTQFGKPVTLSCSQTLNHNVMYWYQQKSSQAPKLLFHYYDKDFNNEADTPDNFQSRRPNTSFCFLDIRSPGLGDTAMYLCAWQGQEETQYFGPGTRLLVL.

This clonotype showed up many times. V is TRBV6-5 and J is TRBJ2-2, with 8 nucleotides matching TRBD1. Per the germline V gene, CDR1 is MNHEY and CDR2 is SVGAGI. The CDR3 totals 15 residues. Trimming cost V 6 bases and J 7 bases; bases outside gene matches: 10. Here the CDR3 DNA reads TGTGCCAGCAGCCCCAGACAGGGGAGGAACGGGGAGCTGTTTTTT. Translating it yields CASSPRQGRNGELFF.

This chain links TRBV10-3 with TRBJ2-7, with D perhaps TRBD1 or TRBD2 (5 bases each). V lost 3 bases to trimming and J lost 4 bases, with 10 bases between them. Germline CDR1 reads ENHRY; CDR2 reads SYGVKD. The CDR3 totals 13 residues. The CDR3 is CAISDDGAYEQYF. CDR3 DNA sequence: TGTGCCATCAGTGATGACGGGGCATACGAGCAGTACTTC.

This clonotype was observed at least ten times. The chain uses TRBV6-5 and TRBJ1-1; D remains unclear. Trimming pared 10 bases from V and 4 bases from J, leaving 13 bases between. Germline V gives CDR1 MNHEY, CDR2 SVGAGI. CDR3 length: 12 residues. The CDR3 DNA reads TGTGCCATCCAGACATGGGGCACTGAAGCTTTCTTT. This gives the protein CAIQTWGTEAFF.

This clonotype came up many times. V is TRBV4-1 and J is TRBJ1-5; D gene unclear. CDR1 and CDR2 (germline): MGHRA, YSYEKL. V lost 0 bases to trimming and J lost 9 bases, with 18 bases between them. CDR3 length: 16 amino acids. The CDR3 loop is CASSQDMSPAYRPQHF. CDR3 nucleotides: TGCGCCAGCAGCCAAGATATGTCACCGGCGTACCGGCCCCAGCATTTT.

This clonotype showed up many times. This chain joins TRBV12-3 or TRBV12-4 and TRBJ2-5; D perhaps matches TRBD2 (5 bases). V shed 6 bases and J shed 4 bases, with 18 bases lying between them. The CDR3 is 15 residues long. The CDR3 is CASSPTSARLETQYF. DNA of the CDR3: TGTGCCAGCAGCCCTACTAGTGCCCGCCTAGAGACCCAGTACTTC.

The table lists this clonotype with many counts. The V gene is TRBV11-2, the J gene TRBJ2-3; 8 nucleotides line up with TRBD1. Germline loops: CDR1 SGHAT, CDR2 FQNNGV. This CDR3 is built from 15 residues. V lost 5 bases to trimming and J lost 2 bases; unmatched junction nucleotides: 6. The CDR3 here is CASSLRTGHTDTQYF. The CDR3 DNA is TGTGCCAGCAGCCTAAGGACAGGGCACACAGATACGCAGTATTTT.

This clonotype was seen at least ten times. The chain uses TRBV15 and TRBJ2-7; D is possibly TRBD1 (5 bases). The germline CDR1 and CDR2 sequences are LNHNV and YYDKDF (reference sequence). Trimming left V 3 bases short and J 5 bases short, with 20 bases between. CDR3 length: 16 residues. The CDR3 nucleotides read TGTGCCACCAGCAGGGTTGTGGGGCCTACAACCCACGAGCAGTACTTC. It encodes CATSRVVGPTTHEQYF. The full variable domain, rest sourced from reference TRBV15 and TRBJ2-7, is DAMVIQNPRYQVTQFGKPVTLSCSQTLNHNVMYWYQQKSSQAPKLLFHYYDKDFNNEADTPDNFQSRRPNTSFCFLDIRSPGLGDTAMYLCATSRVVGPTTHEQYFGPGTRLTVT.

At least ten counts were recorded for this clonotype. The chain links TRBV25-1 to TRBJ1-5; 9 nucleotides align to TRBD1. The V segment lost 9 bases and the J segment 6 bases; nucleotides outside the gene matches: 3. CDR3 length: 12 amino acids. The germline V gene encodes CDR1 MGHDK and CDR2 SYGVNS. In DNA form, the CDR3 reads TGTGCCAGTGGACAGGGGACTCAGCCCCAGCATTTT. Translated: CASGQGTQPQHF.

This clonotype was seen many times. The chain links TRBV4-2 to TRBJ1-1; 8 bases line up with TRBD1. Germline values: CDR1 LGHNA, CDR2 YNFKEQ. The CDR3 is 11 residues long. Written as DNA, the CDR3 is TGTGCGACCGGGACAGGCTATGAAGCTTTCTTT. Encoded protein: CATGTGYEAFF.